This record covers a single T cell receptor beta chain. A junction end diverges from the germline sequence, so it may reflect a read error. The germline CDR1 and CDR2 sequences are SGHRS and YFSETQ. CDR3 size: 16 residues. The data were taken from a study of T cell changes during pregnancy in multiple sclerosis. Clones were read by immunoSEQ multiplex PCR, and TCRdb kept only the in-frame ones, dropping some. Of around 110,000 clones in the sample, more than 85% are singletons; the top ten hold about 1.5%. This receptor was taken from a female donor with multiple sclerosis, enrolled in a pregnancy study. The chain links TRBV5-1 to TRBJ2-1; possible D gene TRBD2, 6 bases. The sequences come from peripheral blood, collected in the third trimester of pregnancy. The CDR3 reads CASNLNPDGEANEQFF. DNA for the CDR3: TGCGCCAGCAACTTGAACCCGGATGGGGAGGCCAATGAGCAGTTCTTC.